This entry is about one T cell receptor beta chain. The data stem from a study of T cells after somatic rescue of genetic block. The assay was immunoSEQ multiplex PCR, and TCRdb's table has in-frame clones only and misses some. This table has about 52,000 clones, roughly 96% appearing once. V lost 2 bases, J lost 10 bases, and 6 bases stayed unmatched. Germline-derived CDR1 and CDR2 are SGHRS and YFSETQ. The CDR3 consists of 15 residues. This TCR was sampled from a child under two years old. Material: peripheral blood mononuclear cells (PBMCs). V is TRBV5-1 and J is TRBJ2-1, with 13 positions matching TRBD2. The CDR3 region is CASSFWTSGSGEQFF. CDR3 DNA: TGCGCCAGCAGCTTTTGGACTAGCGGGAGCGGCGAGCAGTTCTTC.